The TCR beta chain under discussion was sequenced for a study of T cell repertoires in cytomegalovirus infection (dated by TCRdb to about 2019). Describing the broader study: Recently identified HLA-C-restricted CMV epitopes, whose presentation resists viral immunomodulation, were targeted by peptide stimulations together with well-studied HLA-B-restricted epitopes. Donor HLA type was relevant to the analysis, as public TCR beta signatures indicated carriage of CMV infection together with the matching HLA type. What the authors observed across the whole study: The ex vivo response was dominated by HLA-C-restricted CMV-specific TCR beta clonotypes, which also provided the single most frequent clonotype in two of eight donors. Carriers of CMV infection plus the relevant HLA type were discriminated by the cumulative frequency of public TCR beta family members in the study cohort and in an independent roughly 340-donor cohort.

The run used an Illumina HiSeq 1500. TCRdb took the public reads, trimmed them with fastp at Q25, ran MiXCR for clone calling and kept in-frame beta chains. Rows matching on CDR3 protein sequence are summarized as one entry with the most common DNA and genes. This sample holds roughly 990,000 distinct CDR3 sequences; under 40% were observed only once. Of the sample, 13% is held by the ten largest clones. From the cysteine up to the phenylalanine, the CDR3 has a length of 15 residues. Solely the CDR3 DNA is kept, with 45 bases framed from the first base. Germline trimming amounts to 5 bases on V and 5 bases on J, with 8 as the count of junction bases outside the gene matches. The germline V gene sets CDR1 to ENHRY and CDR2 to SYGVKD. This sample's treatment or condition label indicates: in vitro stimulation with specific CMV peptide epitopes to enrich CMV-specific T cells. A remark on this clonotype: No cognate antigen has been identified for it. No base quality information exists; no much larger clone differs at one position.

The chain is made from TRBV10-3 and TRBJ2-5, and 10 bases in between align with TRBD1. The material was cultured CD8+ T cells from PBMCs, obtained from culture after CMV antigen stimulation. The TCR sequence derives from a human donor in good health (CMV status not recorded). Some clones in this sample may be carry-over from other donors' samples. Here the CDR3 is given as CAISPPGQGWETQYF. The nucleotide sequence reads TGTGCCATCAGTCCTCCGGGACAGGGGTGGGAGACCCAGTACTTC.